The sample holds a few counts of the clone carrying this T cell receptor (beta chain). What it binds is unknown. The germline CDR1 and CDR2 sequences are SGHTA and FQGNSA. V lost 2 bases, J lost 2 bases, and 6 bases stayed unmatched. This CDR3 comprises 16 residues. The sample comes from a study of cytotoxic CD8 clonotypes in ibrutinib-treated CLL. For the study at large: The patient breakdown showed some eleven relapsed/refractory and approximately 15 treatment-naive cases, with approximately 18 IGHV unmutated. Investigators reported some 25 partial and 2 complete responses; after median around 63 months, 14 patients remained remitted and 12 progressed. Study-wide points: Once treatment began, public clonotypes, which were uncommon, contracted or stayed stable. Clonality increased at ibrutinib response and stayed stable in sustained remission. At progression, however, it fell back toward baseline.

Sequenced by immunoSEQ multiplex PCR; TCRdb stores in-frame clones only, minus some. Altogether 150,000 to 250,000 clones are present, 72% being singletons, with the ten largest covering about an eighth. The material was PBMCs, obtained after 24 months of ibrutinib treatment. The sequence came from a human donor with chronic lymphocytic leukemia. The chain uses TRBV7-2 and TRBJ2-3; 8 bases match TRBD1. The CDR3 coding sequence is TGTGCCAGCAGCTTAAGGCCGGGACAGGCCACAGATACGCAGTATTTT. Translated: CASSLRPGQATDTQYF.